One T cell receptor (beta chain) is described in this entry. Its antigen remains unknown. This sample was taken from a study of cytomegalovirus exposure and HLA in healthy donors. Regarding the study as a whole: Despite most TCR sequences being rare, some public TCRs occurred in many donors.

PCR amplification relied on 60 Vbeta primers (plus 13 Jbeta primers). Clones were read by immunoSEQ multiplex PCR, and TCRdb kept only the in-frame ones, dropping some. The repertoire holds tens of thousands of clones, with about 79% as singletons. The TCR was taken from a man aged 55 to 70 in good health and CMV-seropositive. The source material was PBMCs.

The DNA for the CDR3 is TGTGCCAGTAGTATCGGGCGGGAACAGCCCCAGCATTTT. This translates into CASSIGREQPQHF. The gene calls are TRBV19 and TRBJ1-5, with D uncertain. Trimming left V 3 bases short and J 7 bases short, with 10 bases between. Germline CDR1 is LNHDA and CDR2 is SQIVND (reference sequence). CDR3 size: 13 residues.